This T cell receptor beta chain comes out of a study of shared clonotypes between healthy human individuals. Study outcomes and limitations: Sequencing depth was a factor that was expected to affect clonotype sharing among donors.

In the case of this clone: Its antigen is unknown.

This CDR3 comprises 14 residues. The V end was cut by 3 bases, the J end by 7 bases, with 10 bases between. Germline CDR1 is MGHRA and CDR2 is YSYEKL. In the source study's methods: Junction-only immunoSEQ data arrived without quality scores, meaning filtering differed. Measured with immunoSEQ multiplex PCR; TCRdb has only the in-frame clones, and not every one. The DNA gave D and trimming, while V, J and clone size come from that table. This table has over a million clones, roughly 75% appearing once. The TCR sequence derives from a man between 18 and 35 years old in good health. The V gene is TRBV4-1, the J gene TRBJ1-6, with D perhaps matching TRBD1 (5 bases). Material for sequencing was memory CD4+ T cells sorted from blood. The subset denotes: CD45RA-negative fraction. The CDR3 DNA sequence: TGCGCCAGCAGCCAGGGGGGAGACAATTCACCCCTCCACTTT. Protein: CASSQGGDNSPLHF.